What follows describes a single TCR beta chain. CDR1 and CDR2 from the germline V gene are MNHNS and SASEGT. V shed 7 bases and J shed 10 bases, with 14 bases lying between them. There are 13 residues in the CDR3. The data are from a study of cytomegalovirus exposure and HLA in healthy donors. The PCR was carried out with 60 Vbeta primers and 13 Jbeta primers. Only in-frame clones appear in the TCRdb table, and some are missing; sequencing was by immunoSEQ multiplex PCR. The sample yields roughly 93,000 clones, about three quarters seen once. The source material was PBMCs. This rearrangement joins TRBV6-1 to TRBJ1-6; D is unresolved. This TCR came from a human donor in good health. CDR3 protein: CASTSRVGSPLHF. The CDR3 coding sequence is TGTGCCAGCACCTCGAGGGTAGGGTCACCCCTCCACTTT.